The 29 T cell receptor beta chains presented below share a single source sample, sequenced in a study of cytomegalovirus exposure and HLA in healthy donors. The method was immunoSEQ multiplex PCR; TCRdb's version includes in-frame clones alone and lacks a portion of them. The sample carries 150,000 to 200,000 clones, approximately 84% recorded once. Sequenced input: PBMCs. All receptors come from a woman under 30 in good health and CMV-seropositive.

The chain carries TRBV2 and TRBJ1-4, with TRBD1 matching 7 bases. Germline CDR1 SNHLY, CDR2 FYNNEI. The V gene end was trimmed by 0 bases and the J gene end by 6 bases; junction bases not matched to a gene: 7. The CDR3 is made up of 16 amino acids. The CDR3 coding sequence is TGTGCCAGCAGTGAAGCGGTCCAGGGGGTGGATGAAAAACTGTTTTTT. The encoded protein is CASSEAVQGVDEKLFF.

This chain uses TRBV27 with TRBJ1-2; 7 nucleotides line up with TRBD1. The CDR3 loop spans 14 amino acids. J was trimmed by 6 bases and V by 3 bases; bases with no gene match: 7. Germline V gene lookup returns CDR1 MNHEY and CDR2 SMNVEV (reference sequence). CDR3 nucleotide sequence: TGTGCCAGCAGTTTTCGAGACAGGGCTAATGGCTACACCTTC. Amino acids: CASSFRDRANGYTF.

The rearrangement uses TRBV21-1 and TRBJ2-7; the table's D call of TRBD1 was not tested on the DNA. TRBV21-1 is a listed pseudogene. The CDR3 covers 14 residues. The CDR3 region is CASSTGPDTYEQYF. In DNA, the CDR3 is TGTGCCAGCAGCACCGGACCGGACACCTACGAGCAGTACTTC.

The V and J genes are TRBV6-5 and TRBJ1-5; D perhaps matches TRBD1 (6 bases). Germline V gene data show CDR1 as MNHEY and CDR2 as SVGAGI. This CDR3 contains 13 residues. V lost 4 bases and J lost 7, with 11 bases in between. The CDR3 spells CASSWDKRQPQHF. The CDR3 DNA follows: TGTGCCAGCAGTTGGGACAAAAGGCAGCCCCAGCATTTT.

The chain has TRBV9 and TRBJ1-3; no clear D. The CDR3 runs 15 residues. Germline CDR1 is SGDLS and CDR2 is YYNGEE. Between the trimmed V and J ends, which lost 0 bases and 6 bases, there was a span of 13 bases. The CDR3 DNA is TGTGCCAGCAGCGTAGCTCCAGAGTGGGCAAACACCATATATTTT. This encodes CASSVAPEWANTIYF.

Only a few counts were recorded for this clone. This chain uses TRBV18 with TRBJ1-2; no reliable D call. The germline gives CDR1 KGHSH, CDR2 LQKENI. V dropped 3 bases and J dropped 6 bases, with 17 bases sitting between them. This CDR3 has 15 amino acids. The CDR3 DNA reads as TGTGCCAGCTCACCCCGCCCCCGAGAAGAACATGGCTACACCTTC. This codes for CASSPRPREEHGYTF. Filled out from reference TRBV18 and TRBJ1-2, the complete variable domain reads NAGVMQNPRHLVRRRGQEARLRCSPMKGHSHVYWYRQLPEEGLKFMVYLQKENIIDESGMPKERFSAEFPKEGPSILRIQQVVRGDSAAYFCASSPRPREEHGYTFGSGTRLTVV.

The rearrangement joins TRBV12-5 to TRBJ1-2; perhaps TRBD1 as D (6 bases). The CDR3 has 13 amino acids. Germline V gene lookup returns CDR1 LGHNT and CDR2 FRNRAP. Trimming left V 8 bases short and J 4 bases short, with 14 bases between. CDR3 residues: CASTSTGRYGYTF. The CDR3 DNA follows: TGTGCTAGTACTTCGACAGGACGCTATGGCTACACCTTC.

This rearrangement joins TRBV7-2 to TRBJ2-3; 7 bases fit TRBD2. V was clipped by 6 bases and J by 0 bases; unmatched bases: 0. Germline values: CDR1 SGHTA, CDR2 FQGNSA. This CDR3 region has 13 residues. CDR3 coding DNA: TGTGCCAGCAGTAGCGGGAGCACAGATACGCAGTATTTT. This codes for CASSSGSTDTQYF.

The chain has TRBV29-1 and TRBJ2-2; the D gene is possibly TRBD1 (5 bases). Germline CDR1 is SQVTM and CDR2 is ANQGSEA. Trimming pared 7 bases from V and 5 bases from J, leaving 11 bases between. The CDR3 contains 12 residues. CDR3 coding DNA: TGCAGCGGTGACAGCGCTACCGGGGAGCTGTTTTTT. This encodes CSGDSATGELFF.

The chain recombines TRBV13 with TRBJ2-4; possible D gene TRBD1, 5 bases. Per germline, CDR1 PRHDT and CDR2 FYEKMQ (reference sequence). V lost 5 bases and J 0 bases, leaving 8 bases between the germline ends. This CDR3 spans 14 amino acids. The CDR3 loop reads CASSVQVAKNIQYF. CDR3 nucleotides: TGTGCCAGCAGCGTACAGGTAGCCAAAAACATTCAGTACTTC. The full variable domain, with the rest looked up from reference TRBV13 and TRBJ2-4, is AAGVIQSPRHLIKEKRETATLKCYPIPRHDTVYWYQQGPGQDPQFLISFYEKMQSDKGSIPDRFSAQQFSDYHSELNMSSLELGDSALYFCASSVQVAKNIQYFGAGTRLSVL.

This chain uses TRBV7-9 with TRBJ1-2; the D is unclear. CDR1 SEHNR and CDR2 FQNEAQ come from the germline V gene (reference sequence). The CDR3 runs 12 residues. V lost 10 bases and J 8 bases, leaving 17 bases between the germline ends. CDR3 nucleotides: TGTGCCACCCAAGACGGAGCTGGGGGCTACACCTTC. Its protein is CATQDGAGGYTF.

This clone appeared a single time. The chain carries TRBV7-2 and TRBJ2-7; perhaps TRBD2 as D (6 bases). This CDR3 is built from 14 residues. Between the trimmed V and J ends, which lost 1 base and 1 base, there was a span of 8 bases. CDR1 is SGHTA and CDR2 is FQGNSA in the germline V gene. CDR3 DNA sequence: TGTGCCAGCAGCTTAGACGGGGGATCCTACGAGCAGTACTTC. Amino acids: CASSLDGGSYEQYF.

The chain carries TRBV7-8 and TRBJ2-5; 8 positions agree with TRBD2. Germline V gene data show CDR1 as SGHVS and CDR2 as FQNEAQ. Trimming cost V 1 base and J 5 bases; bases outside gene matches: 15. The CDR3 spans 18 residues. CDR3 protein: CASSLVWFIGGAGETQYF. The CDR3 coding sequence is TGTGCCAGCAGCTTAGTATGGTTCATCGGGGGGGCCGGGGAGACCCAGTACTTC.

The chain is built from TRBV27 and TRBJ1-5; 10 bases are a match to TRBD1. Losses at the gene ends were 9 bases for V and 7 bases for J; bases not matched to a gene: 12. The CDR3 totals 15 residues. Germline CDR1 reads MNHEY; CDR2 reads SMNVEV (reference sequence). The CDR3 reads CASKAGTGAQQPQHF. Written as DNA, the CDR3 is TGTGCCAGTAAAGCCGGGACAGGGGCTCAACAGCCCCAGCATTTT.

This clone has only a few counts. CDR3 region: CASSKGQTMNTEAFF. CDR3 bases: TGTGCCAGCTCAAAGGGACAGACGATGAACACTGAAGCTTTCTTT. The rearrangement uses TRBV18 and TRBJ1-1, with 7 bases fitting TRBD1. Trimming removed 5 bases from V and 0 bases from J; junction bases left unmatched: 6. The CDR3 sequence is 15 residues long. Germline assignment: CDR1 KGHSH and CDR2 LQKENI.

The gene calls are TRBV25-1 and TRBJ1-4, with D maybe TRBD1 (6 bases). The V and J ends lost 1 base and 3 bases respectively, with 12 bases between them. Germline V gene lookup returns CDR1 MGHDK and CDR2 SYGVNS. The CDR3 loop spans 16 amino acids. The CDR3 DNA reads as TGTGCCAGCAGTGAATCCGGAACAGGGCCTAATGAAAAACTGTTTTTT. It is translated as CASSESGTGPNEKLFF.

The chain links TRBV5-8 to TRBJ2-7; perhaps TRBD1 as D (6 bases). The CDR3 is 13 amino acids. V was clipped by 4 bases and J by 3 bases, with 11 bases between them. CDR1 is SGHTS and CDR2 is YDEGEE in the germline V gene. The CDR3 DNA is TGTGCCAGCAGCCACAGGGACCTCTACGAGCAGTACTTC. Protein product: CASSHRDLYEQYF.

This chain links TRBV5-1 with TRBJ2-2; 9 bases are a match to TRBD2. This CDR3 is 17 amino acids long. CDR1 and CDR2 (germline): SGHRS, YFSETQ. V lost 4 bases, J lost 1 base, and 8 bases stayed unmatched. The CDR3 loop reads CASSPPGLAVNTGELFF. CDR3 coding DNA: TGCGCCAGCAGCCCTCCGGGACTAGCAGTGAACACCGGGGAGCTGTTTTTT.

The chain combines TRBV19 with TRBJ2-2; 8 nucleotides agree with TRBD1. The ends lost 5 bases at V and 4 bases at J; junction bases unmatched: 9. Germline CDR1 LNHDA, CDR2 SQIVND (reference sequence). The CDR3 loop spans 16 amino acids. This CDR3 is CASSSGQGSGTGELFF. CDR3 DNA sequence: TGTGCCAGTAGTTCCGGACAGGGCAGTGGCACCGGGGAGCTGTTTTTT.

CDR3 protein: CASSQDRGPTEAFF. Here the CDR3 DNA reads TGTGCCAGCAGCCAGGACAGGGGGCCTACTGAAGCTTTCTTT. J is TRBJ1-1 and V is TRBV5-8; 11 positions agree with TRBD1. The trim removed 4 bases at V and 5 bases at J, leaving 4 bases unmatched. The germline V gene encodes CDR1 SGHTS and CDR2 YDEGEE. The CDR3 covers 14 residues.

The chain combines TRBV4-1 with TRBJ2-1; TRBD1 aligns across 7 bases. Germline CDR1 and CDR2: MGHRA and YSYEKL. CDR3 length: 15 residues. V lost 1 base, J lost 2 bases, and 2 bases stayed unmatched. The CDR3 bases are TGCGCCAGCAGCCAAGGGGGGACAGCCTACAATGAGCAGTTCTTC. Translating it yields CASSQGGTAYNEQFF.

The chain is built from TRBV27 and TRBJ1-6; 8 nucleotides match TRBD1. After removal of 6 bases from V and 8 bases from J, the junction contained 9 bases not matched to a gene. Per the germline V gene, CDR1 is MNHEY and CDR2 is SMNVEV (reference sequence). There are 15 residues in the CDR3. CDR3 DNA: TGTGCCAGCAGCTTCCTACAGGGGGGCCATTCACCCCTCCACTTT. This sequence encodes CASSFLQGGHSPLHF.

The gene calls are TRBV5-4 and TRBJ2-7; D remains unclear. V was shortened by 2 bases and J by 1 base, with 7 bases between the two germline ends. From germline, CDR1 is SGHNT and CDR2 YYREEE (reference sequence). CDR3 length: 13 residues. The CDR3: CASSFGSSYEQYF. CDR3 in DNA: TGTGCCAGCAGCTTTGGCAGTTCCTACGAGCAGTACTTC.

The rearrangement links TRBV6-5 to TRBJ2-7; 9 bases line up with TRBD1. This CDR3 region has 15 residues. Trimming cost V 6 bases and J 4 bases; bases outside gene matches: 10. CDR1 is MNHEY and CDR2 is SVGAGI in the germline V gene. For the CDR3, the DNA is TGTGCCAGCAGCCAAACCGGGACAGGGAGGTACGAGCAGTACTTC. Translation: CASSQTGTGRYEQYF.

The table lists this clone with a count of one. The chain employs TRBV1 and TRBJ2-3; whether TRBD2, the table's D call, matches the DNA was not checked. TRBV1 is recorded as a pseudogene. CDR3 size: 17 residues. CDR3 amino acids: CTSSQEFRGGCTDTQYF. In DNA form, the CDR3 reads TGCACCAGCAGCCAAGAGTTTCGGGGGGGGTGCACAGATACGCAGTATTTT.

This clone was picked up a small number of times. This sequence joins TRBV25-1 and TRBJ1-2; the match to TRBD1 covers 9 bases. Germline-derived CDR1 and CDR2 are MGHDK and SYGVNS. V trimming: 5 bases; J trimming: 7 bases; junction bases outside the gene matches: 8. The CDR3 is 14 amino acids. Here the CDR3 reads CASSSTGTGFGYTF. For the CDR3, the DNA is TGTGCCAGCAGTTCTACCGGGACAGGGTTTGGCTACACCTTC.

This CDR3 is CASSWTENYGYTF. The CDR3, as DNA: TGTGCCAGCAGCTGGACAGAAAACTATGGCTACACCTTC. The chain has TRBV5-4 and TRBJ1-2, with D possibly being TRBD1 (6 bases). The CDR3 extends over 13 amino acids. Germline CDR1 reads SGHNT; CDR2 reads YYREEE (reference sequence). V was shortened by 3 bases and J by 2 bases, with 8 bases between the two germline ends. Full variable domain (missing parts from reference TRBV5-4 and TRBJ1-2): ETGVTQSPTHLIKTRGQQVTLRCSSQSGHNTVSWYQQALGQGPQFIFQYYREEENGRGNFPPRFSGLQFPNYSSELNVNALELDDSALYLCASSWTENYGYTFGSGTRLTVV.

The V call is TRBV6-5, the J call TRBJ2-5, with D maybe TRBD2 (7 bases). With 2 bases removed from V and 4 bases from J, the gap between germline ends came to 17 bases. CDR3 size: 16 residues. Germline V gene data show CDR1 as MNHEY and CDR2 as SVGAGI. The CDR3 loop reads CASSYAYEGGGETQYF. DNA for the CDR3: TGTGCCAGCAGTTACGCATACGAGGGAGGGGGAGAGACCCAGTACTTC.

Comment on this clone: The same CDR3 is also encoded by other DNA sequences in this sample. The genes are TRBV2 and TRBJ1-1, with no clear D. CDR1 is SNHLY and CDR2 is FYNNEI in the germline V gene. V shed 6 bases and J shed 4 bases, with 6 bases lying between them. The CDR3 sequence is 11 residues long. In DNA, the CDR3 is TGTGCCAGCAGCTATTCCACTGAAGCTTTCTTT. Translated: CASSYSTEAFF.